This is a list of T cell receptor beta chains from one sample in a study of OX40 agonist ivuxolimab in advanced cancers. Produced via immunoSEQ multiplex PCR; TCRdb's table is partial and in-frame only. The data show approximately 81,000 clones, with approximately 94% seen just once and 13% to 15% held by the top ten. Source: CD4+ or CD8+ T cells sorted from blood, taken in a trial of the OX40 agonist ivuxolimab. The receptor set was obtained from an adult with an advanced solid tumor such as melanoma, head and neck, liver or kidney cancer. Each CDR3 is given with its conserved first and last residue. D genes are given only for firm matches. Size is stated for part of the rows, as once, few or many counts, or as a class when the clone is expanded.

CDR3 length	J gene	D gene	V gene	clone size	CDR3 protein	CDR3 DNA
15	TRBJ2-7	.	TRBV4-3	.	CASSQEGGGDYEQYF	TGCGCCAGCAGCCAAGAAGGAGGGGGGGACTACGAGCAGTACTTC
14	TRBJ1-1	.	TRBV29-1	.	CSVVNRIMNTEAFF	TGCAGCGTTGTGAACAGAATCATGAACACTGAAGCTTTCTTT
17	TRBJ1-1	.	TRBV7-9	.	CASSDRDGTGWGTEAFF	TGTGCCAGCAGCGACAGAGACGGGACGGGATGGGGCACTGAAGCTTTCTTT
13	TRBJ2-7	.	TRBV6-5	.	CASSYGGAGEQYF	TGTGCCAGCAGTTATGGCGGGGCAGGGGAGCAGTACTTC
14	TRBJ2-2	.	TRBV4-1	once	CASSPPGVPGELFF	TGCGCCAGCAGCCCCCCAGGGGTTCCCGGGGAGCTGTTTTTT
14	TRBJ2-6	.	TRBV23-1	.	CASPVCSGANVLTF	TGCGCCAGCCCTGTCTGCTCTGGGGCCAACGTCCTGACTTTC
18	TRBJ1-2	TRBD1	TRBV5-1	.	CASSLWTGTATANYGYTF	TGCGCCAGCAGCTTATGGACCGGGACAGCTACAGCTAACTATGGCTACACCTTC
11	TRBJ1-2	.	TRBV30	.	CAWSEARGYTF	TGTGCCTGGAGTGAGGCTCGTGGCTACACCTTC
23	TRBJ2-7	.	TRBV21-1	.	CASSKGQGTGGTASGRGTYEQYF	TGTGCCAGCAGCAAAGGGCAAGGGACAGGGGGTACCGCTAGCGGGAGGGGGACCTACGAGCAGTACTTC
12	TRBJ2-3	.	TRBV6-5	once	CASSFPPDTQYF	TGTGCCAGCAGTTTCCCTCCGGATACGCAGTATTTT
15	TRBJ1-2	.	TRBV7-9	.	CASSLASKESYGYTF	TGTGCCAGCAGCTTAGCGAGTAAGGAGAGCTATGGCTACACCTTC
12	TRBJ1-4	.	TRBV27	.	CASSSGEEKLFF	TGTGCCAGCAGTTCTGGTGAGGAAAAACTGTTTTTT
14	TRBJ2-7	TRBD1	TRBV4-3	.	CASSQSWDSSGQYF	TGCGCCAGCAGCCAGTCCTGGGACAGCTCTGGGCAGTACTTC
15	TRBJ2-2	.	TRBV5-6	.	CASSPGTSNTGELFF	TGTGCCAGCAGCCCTGGGACGTCGAACACCGGGGAGCTGTTTTTT
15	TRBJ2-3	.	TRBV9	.	CASSAPGRATDTQYF	TGTGCCAGCAGCGCCCCGGGCAGGGCAACAGATACGCAGTATTTT
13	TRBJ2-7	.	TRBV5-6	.	CASSSGRADEQYF	TGTGCCAGCAGCTCCGGACGTGCCGACGAGCAGTACTTC
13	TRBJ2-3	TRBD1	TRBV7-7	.	CASSGQGSDTQYF	TGTGCCAGCAGCGGACAGGGTTCCGATACGCAGTATTTT
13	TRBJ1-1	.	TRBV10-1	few	CASSEGSVIEAFF	TGCGCCAGCAGTGAGGGCAGCGTAATTGAAGCTTTCTTT